These 31 T cell receptor beta chains originate from one sample sequenced in a study of radiation and T cells in renal cell carcinoma. Time point denoted: blood 4 weeks post-SBRT, at nephrectomy. As to treatment: 15 Gy SBRT to primary tumor, nephrectomy 4 weeks later. TCRdb's copy holds only in-frame clones and misses some; the assay was immunoSEQ multiplex PCR. The sample consists of 60,000 to 95,000 clones, around four fifths of them appearing once. The material was blood, obtained from a patient whose treatment included radiotherapy and nephrectomy. The receptors stem from a woman aged 60-75 years with renal cell carcinoma.

This rearrangement joins TRBV18 to TRBJ1-2, with 8 positions matching TRBD1. The CDR3 length is 16 residues. V was clipped by 2 bases and J by 3 bases; unmatched bases: 8. Looked up from germline, CDR1 is KGHSH and CDR2 is LQKENI. In DNA, the CDR3 is TGTGCCAGCTCACCATACGCAGGGGGCGCGGACTATGGCTACACCTTC. This codes for CASSPYAGGADYGYTF.

This clone was observed a few times. Here the CDR3 DNA reads TGTGCCAGCAGCTCCCTTCGGGACAGGCTCTATGGCTACACCTTC. Translated: CASSSLRDRLYGYTF. The chain is built from TRBV5-6 and TRBJ1-2; the match to TRBD1 covers 8 bases. This CDR3 is 15 amino acids long. The germline V gene encodes CDR1 SGHDT and CDR2 YYEEEE. J was trimmed by 4 bases and V by 3 bases; bases with no gene match: 8.

Only a few counts were recorded for this clone. This chain links TRBV2 with TRBJ1-5; D remains ambiguous. Trimming took off 4 bases at V and 2 bases at J, with 6 bases between the two ends. Germline lookup yields CDR1 SNHLY and CDR2 FYNNEI. The CDR3 spans 13 residues. CDR3: CASSVEGNQPQHF. CDR3 bases: TGTGCCAGCAGTGTGGAGGGCAATCAGCCCCAGCATTTT.

Remarks on this clone: A read error may produce the germline difference seen at one junction end. The chain combines TRBV2 with TRBJ2-3; D not resolved. Germline-derived CDR1 and CDR2 are SNHLY and FYNNEI. The CDR3 totals 10 residues. This CDR3 reads CATSISTQYF. CDR3 coding DNA: TGTGCCACCAGTATCTCGACGCAGTATTTT.

The chain recombines TRBV6-6 with TRBJ1-3, with D possibly matching TRBD1 (5 bases). Germline loops: CDR1 MNHNY, CDR2 SVGAGI (reference sequence). This CDR3 is built from 14 residues. The V gene lost 6 bases and the J gene lost 4 bases, with 13 bases spanning the gap. The CDR3 loop reads CASSQGLGGNTIYF. CDR3 in DNA: TGTGCCAGCAGCCAGGGACTTGGGGGAAACACCATATATTTT.

The genes are TRBV5-1 and TRBJ2-7, with TRBD1 identical over 10 bases. The V gene's germline CDR1 is SGHRS and CDR2 YFSETQ. The ends lost 3 bases at V and 6 bases at J; junction bases unmatched: 6. The CDR3 contains 14 residues. In DNA, the CDR3 is TGCGCCAGCAGCTCGGGACAGGGGAATGGCGAGCAGTACTTC. Protein sequence: CASSSGQGNGEQYF.

The chain recombines TRBV6-4 with TRBJ2-7, with TRBD2 matching 7 bases. Germline CDR1 and CDR2: MRHNA and SNTAGT. V shed 0 bases, J shed 2 bases, and the junction held 10 bases outside the gene matches. This CDR3 region has 17 residues. This CDR3 is CASSDSGGVQGTYEQYF. CDR3 coding DNA: TGTGCCAGCAGTGACTCGGGGGGGGTGCAGGGCACCTACGAGCAGTACTTC.

This clone occurred many times. The rearrangement links TRBV9 to TRBJ1-3; D is perhaps TRBD1 (5 bases). The CDR3 totals 13 residues. Per germline, CDR1 SGDLS and CDR2 YYNGEE. V dropped 5 bases and J dropped 8 bases, with 14 bases sitting between them. The chain's CDR3 is CASSGQVGDTIYF. DNA of the CDR3: TGTGCCAGCAGTGGTCAGGTGGGGGACACCATATATTTT.

V is TRBV7-9 and J is TRBJ2-3, with 10 bases matching TRBD2. The V segment lost 5 bases and the J segment 3 bases; nucleotides outside the gene matches: 5. There are 15 residues in the CDR3. Germline V lookup: CDR1 SEHNR, CDR2 FQNEAQ (reference sequence). The CDR3 DNA follows: TGTGCCAGCAGCCCTAGCGGGAGTGAAACAGATACGCAGTATTTT. As protein: CASSPSGSETDTQYF.

V gene TRBV6-1 combines with J gene TRBJ1-2; tentatively, D is TRBD1 (6 bases). There are 15 residues in the CDR3. V was cut by 4 bases and J by 2 bases, with 14 bases left in between. Germline CDR1 reads MNHNS; CDR2 reads SASEGT. The CDR3 protein is CASSARDNSNYGYTF. The CDR3 DNA is TGTGCCAGCAGTGCCCGGGACAATTCCAACTATGGCTACACCTTC.

J is TRBJ2-7 and V is TRBV5-4, with 8 bases aligning to TRBD1. Losses at the gene ends were 1 base for V and 7 bases for J; bases not matched to a gene: 10. CDR1 is SGHNT, CDR2 YYREEE, per germline (reference sequence). CDR3 length equals 15 residues. The CDR3: CASSLRQGAQGEQYF. The CDR3, as DNA: TGTGCCAGCAGCTTGAGGCAGGGGGCGCAGGGGGAGCAGTACTTC.

The chain is built from TRBV2 and TRBJ2-5, with D possibly being TRBD1 (5 bases). The CDR3 runs to 13 residues. Germline assignment: CDR1 SNHLY and CDR2 FYNNEI. V was pared by 6 bases and J by 4 bases, with 12 bases between. In nucleotides, the CDR3 is TGTGCCAGCAGCCCAACAGGTTTAGAGACCCAGTACTTC. The encoded protein is CASSPTGLETQYF.

V usage is TRBV7-9 and J usage is TRBJ1-2; no definite D call. The CDR3 has 14 residues. The V and J ends lost 1 base and 3 bases respectively, with 9 bases between them. Germline CDR1 reads SEHNR; CDR2 reads FQNEAQ (reference sequence). CDR3 coding DNA: TGTGCCAGCAGCTTAGTAACCGAATACTATGGCTACACCTTC. Translated: CASSLVTEYYGYTF.

This clone showed up just a few times. The chain is built from TRBV5-1 and TRBJ1-1; 11 bases are shared with TRBD1. J gave up 3 bases and V 3 bases, and 4 bases lay outside the gene matches. CDR1 and CDR2 from the germline V gene are SGHRS and YFSETQ. The CDR3 runs 15 residues. The CDR3 loop reads CASSSRGQGDTEAFF. The CDR3 coding sequence is TGCGCCAGCAGCTCACGGGGACAGGGGGACACTGAAGCTTTCTTT.

V and J are TRBV5-5 and TRBJ2-2, with 8 positions matching TRBD2. This CDR3 has 13 amino acids. From germline, CDR1 is SGHKS and CDR2 YYEKEE (reference sequence). The trim removed 10 bases at V and 8 bases at J, leaving 10 bases unmatched. The CDR3 spells CALRAGVTGELFF. CDR3 coding DNA: TGTGCCCTCCGAGCGGGAGTTACGGGGGAGCTGTTTTTT.

The CDR3 loop reads CASSLDHYTGELFF. The CDR3 DNA reads as TGTGCCAGCAGCTTAGACCACTACACCGGGGAGCTGTTTTTT. The genes are TRBV11-3 and TRBJ2-2; D not resolved. Trimming removed 0 bases from V and 3 bases from J, with 5 bases in between. Germline loops: CDR1 SGHNT, CDR2 YENEEA. The CDR3 length is 14 residues.

The gene calls are TRBV7-3 and TRBJ1-1; no clear D. Between the trimmed V and J ends, which lost 5 bases and 0 bases, there was a span of 7 bases. The CDR3 is 13 amino acids. Germline CDR1 SGHTA, CDR2 FQGTGA. In nucleotides, the CDR3 is TGTGCCAGCAGCACCCCCATGAACACTGAAGCTTTCTTT. Translation gives CASSTPMNTEAFF. Looking up the rest from reference TRBV7-3 and TRBJ1-1 gives the full variable domain: GAGVSQTPSNKVTEKGKYVELRCDPISGHTALYWYRQSLGQGPEFLIYFQGTGAADDSGLPNDRFFAVRPEGSVSTLKIQRTERGDSAVYLCASSTPMNTEAFFGQGTRLTVV.

This chain uses TRBV6-1 with TRBJ2-3, with 10 bases fitting TRBD1. The CDR3 loop spans 15 amino acids. CDR1 MNHNS and CDR2 SASEGT come from the germline V gene. This CDR3 is CGWPGTGVLGDTQYF. CDR3 bases: TGTGGGTGGCCAGGGACAGGGGTTTTGGGAGATACGCAGTATTTT.

In regard to this clone: The junction does not match germline at one end; this may be a read error. The chain employs TRBV7-7 and TRBJ1-6; 10 positions match TRBD1. Germline V gene data show CDR1 as SSHAT and CDR2 as FNYEAQ (reference sequence). The CDR3 loop spans 16 amino acids. This chain's CDR3 is CASSLLPGQGNSPLHF. In DNA, the CDR3 is TGTGCTAGCAGCTTGCTCCCGGGACAGGGGAATTCACCCCTCCACTTT.

This chain joins TRBV2 and TRBJ1-3; D not resolved. The V gene's germline CDR1 is SNHLY and CDR2 FYNNEI. V was shortened by 10 bases and J by 4 bases, with 20 bases between the two germline ends. This CDR3 has 15 residues. The CDR3 DNA is TGTGCCACGCAGCGATCCCCAGGAGGGGGAAACACCATATATTTT. This codes for CATQRSPGGGNTIYF. Supplemented by reference TRBV2 and TRBJ1-3, the full variable domain reads EPEVTQTPSHQVTQMGQEVILRCVPISNHLYFYWYRQILGQKVEFLVSFYNNEISEKSEIFDDQFSVERPDGSNFTLKIRSTKLEDSAMYFCATQRSPGGGNTIYFGEGSWLTVV.

V usage is TRBV9 and J usage is TRBJ1-6; D gene uncertain. In germline, CDR1 is SGDLS, CDR2 YYNGEE. This CDR3 has 15 amino acids. The V and J ends lost 3 bases and 0 bases respectively, with 7 bases between them. CDR3 sequence: CASSASSSYNSPLHF. CDR3 bases: TGTGCCAGCAGCGCAAGTAGCTCCTATAATTCACCCCTCCACTTT.

The chain couples TRBV5-8 to TRBJ2-7; tentatively, D is TRBD1 (5 bases). The CDR3 is made up of 14 amino acids. Germline V gene sequence: CDR1 SGHTS, CDR2 YDEGEE. Trimming took off 1 base at V and 7 bases at J, with 15 bases between the two ends. The CDR3 DNA follows: TGTGCCAGCAGCTTGTTTCGACAGTCCCTAGAGCAGTACTTC. Protein product: CASSLFRQSLEQYF.

The chain employs TRBV11-2 and TRBJ1-1, with unresolved D. Deletions cut 5 bases from V and 2 bases from J, with 18 bases between. The CDR3 runs 16 residues. Germline-derived CDR1 and CDR2 are SGHAT and FQNNGV. CDR3 in DNA: TGTGCCAGCAGCGTATATCCGTCACCGCTAAACACTGAAGCTTTCTTT. This codes for CASSVYPSPLNTEAFF.

V usage is TRBV14 and J usage is TRBJ1-6; tentative D call: TRBD1 (5 bases). The CDR3 runs 14 residues. The germline CDR1 and CDR2 sequences are SGHDN and FVKESK. V was trimmed by 6 bases and J by 6 bases, leaving 12 bases between them. CDR3 DNA: TGTGCCAGCAGGGGGACTCATCTTAATTCACCCCTCCACTTT. It codes for CASRGTHLNSPLHF.

The chain is built from TRBV28 and TRBJ2-3; the match to TRBD1 covers 9 bases. The CDR3 contains 17 residues. Germline CDR1 is MDHEN and CDR2 is SYDVKM. J gave up 4 bases and V 2 bases, and 10 bases lay outside the gene matches. The CDR3 loop reads CASSLGSGQGESDTQYF. In DNA form, the CDR3 reads TGTGCCAGCAGTTTAGGTTCGGGACAGGGCGAGTCAGATACGCAGTATTTT.

The J gene is TRBJ2-2, the V gene TRBV18; unclear D gene. The CDR3 runs to 13 residues. Germline V gene lookup returns CDR1 KGHSH and CDR2 LQKENI. V shed 6 bases and J shed 2 bases, with 7 bases lying between them. The CDR3 loop reads CASSQGNTGELFF. The CDR3 DNA follows: TGTGCCAGCTCTCAAGGAAACACCGGGGAGCTGTTTTTT.

V is TRBV5-1 and J is TRBJ2-5, with D maybe TRBD1 (5 bases). The closer fit of TRBJ2-7 to the DNA end suggests the J call may be wrong. The germline gives CDR1 SGHRS, CDR2 YFSETQ. The CDR3 sequence is 16 residues long. The CDR3 DNA reads TGCGCCAGCAGCTTGTCGATCCAGGGTAAGGCCTACGAGCAGTACTTC. Its protein product is CASSLSIQGKAYEQYF.

V usage is TRBV2 and J usage is TRBJ1-5, with unresolved D. V was pared by 6 bases and J by 5 bases, with 5 bases between. The CDR3 has 11 amino acids. In germline, CDR1 is SNHLY, CDR2 FYNNEI. In DNA form, the CDR3 reads TGTGCCAGCAGGGTGGATCAGCCCCAGCATTTT. Protein: CASRVDQPQHF.

The genes are TRBV28 and TRBJ1-1; D remains unclear. CDR3 size: 12 residues. The germline V gene has CDR1 MDHEN and CDR2 SYDVKM. Trimming shortened V by 7 bases and J by 4 bases, and 10 bases separated the two germline ends. CDR3 region: CASKPPGTEAFF. CDR3 nucleotides: TGTGCCAGCAAACCACCCGGCACTGAAGCTTTCTTT.

This clone was counted once. J is TRBJ1-1 and V is TRBV9, with D unclear. V lost 0 bases, J lost 4 bases, and 19 bases lay in between. CDR1 SGDLS and CDR2 YYNGEE come from the germline V gene. The CDR3 sequence is 17 residues long. CDR3 sequence reads: CASSVDGGGGVATEAFF. Written as DNA, the CDR3 is TGTGCCAGCAGCGTAGACGGAGGAGGTGGGGTCGCCACTGAAGCTTTCTTT. The entire variable domain, with the rest obtained from reference TRBV9 and TRBJ1-1, is as follows: DSGVTQTPKHLITATGQRVTLRCSPRSGDLSVYWYQQSLDQGLQFLIQYYNGEERAKGNILERFSAQQFPDLHSELNLSSLELGDSALYFCASSVDGGGGVATEAFFGQGTRLTVV.

J is TRBJ1-1 and V is TRBV11-2; D call uncertain. The CDR3 length is 13 residues. V lost 5 bases and J 1 base, leaving 8 bases between the germline ends. Germline CDR1 SGHAT, CDR2 FQNNGV. In DNA, the CDR3 is TGTGCCAGCAGCCGCGACACGAACACTGAAGCTTTCTTT. Protein: CASSRDTNTEAFF.